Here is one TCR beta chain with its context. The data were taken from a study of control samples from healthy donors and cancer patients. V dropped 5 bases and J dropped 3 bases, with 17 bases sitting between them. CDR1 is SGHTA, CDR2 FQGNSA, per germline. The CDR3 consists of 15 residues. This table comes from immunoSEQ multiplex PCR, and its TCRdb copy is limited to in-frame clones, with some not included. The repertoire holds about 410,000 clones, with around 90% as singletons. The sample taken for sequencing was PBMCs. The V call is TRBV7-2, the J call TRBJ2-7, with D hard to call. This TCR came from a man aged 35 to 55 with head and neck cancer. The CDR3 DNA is TGTGCCAGCAGCCCAGACCACAGAAGGAGCTACGAGCAGTACTTC. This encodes CASSPDHRRSYEQYF. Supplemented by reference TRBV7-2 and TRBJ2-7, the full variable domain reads GAGVSQSPSNKVTEKGKDVELRCDPISGHTALYWYRQSLGQGLEFLIYFQGNSAPDKSGLPSDRFSAERTGGSVSTLTIQRTQQEDSAVYLCASSPDHRRSYEQYFGPGTRLTVT.